Sequencing of this T cell receptor beta chain was carried out in a study of blood T cell repertoires in COVID-19. Profiled with immunoSEQ multiplex PCR; TCRdb holds only in-frame clones, not every one. The sample lists just over 150,000 clones, roughly 80% occurring once. This clone has just a few counts. The germline V gene encodes CDR1 SNHLY and CDR2 FYNNEI. The length of the CDR3 is 15 residues. V dropped 1 base and J dropped 5; count of bases not matched to a gene: 5. The sequenced sample was peripheral blood. V and J are TRBV2 and TRBJ2-1, with 7 bases that match TRBD1. The TCR originated in a woman between 40 and 50 years old with COVID-19, enrolled during active disease. The CDR3 sequence: CASSEEVGQDNEQFF. As DNA, the CDR3 is TGTGCCAGCAGTGAAGAGGTCGGACAGGACAATGAGCAGTTCTTC.